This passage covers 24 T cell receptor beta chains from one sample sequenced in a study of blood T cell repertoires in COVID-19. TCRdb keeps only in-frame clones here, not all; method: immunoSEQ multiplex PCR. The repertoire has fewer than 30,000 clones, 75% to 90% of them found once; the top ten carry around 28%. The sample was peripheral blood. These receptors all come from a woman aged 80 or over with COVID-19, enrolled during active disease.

The CDR3 spells CASSLVQGSDTQYF. In DNA form, the CDR3 reads TGCGCCAGCAGCCTCGTCCAGGGATCCGATACGCAGTATTTT. The V call is TRBV5-1, the J call TRBJ2-3, with TRBD1 as a possible D gene (5 bases). V was shortened by 4 bases and J by 6 bases, with 15 bases between the two germline ends. The CDR3 sequence is 14 residues long. The V gene's germline CDR1 is SGHRS and CDR2 YFSETQ.

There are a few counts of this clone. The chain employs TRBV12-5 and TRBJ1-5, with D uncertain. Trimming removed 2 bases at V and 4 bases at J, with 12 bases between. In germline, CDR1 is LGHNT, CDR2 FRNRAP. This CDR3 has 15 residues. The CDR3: CASGLSGGVNQPQHF. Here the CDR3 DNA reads TGTGCTAGTGGTTTGTCCGGAGGAGTGAATCAGCCCCAGCATTTT.

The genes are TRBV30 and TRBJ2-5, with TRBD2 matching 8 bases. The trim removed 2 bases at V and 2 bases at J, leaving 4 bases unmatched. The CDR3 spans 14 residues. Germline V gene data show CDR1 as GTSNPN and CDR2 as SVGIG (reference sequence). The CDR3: CAWSKLAAQETQYF. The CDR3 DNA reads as TGTGCCTGGAGTAAACTAGCGGCACAAGAGACCCAGTACTTC. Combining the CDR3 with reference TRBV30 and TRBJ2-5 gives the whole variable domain SQTIHQWPATLVQPVGSPLSLECTVEGTSNPNLYWYRQAAGRGLQLLFYSVGIGQISSEVPQNLSASRPQDRQFILSSKKLLLSDSGFYLCAWSKLAAQETQYFGPGTRLLVL.

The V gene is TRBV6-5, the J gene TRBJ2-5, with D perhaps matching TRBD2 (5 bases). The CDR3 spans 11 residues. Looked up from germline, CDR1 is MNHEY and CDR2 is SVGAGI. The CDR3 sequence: CAGAVQETQYF. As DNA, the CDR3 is TGTGCAGGAGCGGTGCAAGAGACCCAGTACTTC.

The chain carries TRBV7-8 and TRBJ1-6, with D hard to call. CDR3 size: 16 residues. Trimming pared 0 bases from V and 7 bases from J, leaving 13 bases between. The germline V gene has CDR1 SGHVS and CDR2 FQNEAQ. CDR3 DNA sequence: TGTGCCAGCAGCTTAGCGTCCGGTACGATCAATTCACCCCTCCACTTT. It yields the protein CASSLASGTINSPLHF.

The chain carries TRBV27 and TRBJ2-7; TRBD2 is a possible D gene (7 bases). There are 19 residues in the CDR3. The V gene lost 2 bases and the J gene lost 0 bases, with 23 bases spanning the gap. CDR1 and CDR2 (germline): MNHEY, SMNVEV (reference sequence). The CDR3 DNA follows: TGTGCCAGCAGTTTAAGGGGGGGTCGACGGGGACTTGTCTCCTACGAGCAGTACTTC. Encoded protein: CASSLRGGRRGLVSYEQYF.

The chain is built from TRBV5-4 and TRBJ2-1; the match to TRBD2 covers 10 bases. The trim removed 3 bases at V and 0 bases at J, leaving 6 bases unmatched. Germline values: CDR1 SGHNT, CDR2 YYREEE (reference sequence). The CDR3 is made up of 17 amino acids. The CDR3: CASSSLIAGGSYNEQFF. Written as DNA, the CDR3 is TGTGCCAGCAGCTCCTTAATAGCGGGGGGCTCCTACAATGAGCAGTTCTTC.

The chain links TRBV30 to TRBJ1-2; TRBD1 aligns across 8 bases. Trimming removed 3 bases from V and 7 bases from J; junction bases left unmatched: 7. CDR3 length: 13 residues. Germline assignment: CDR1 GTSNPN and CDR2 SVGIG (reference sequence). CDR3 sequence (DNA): TGTGCCTGGAGCCTGGGACAGGTGACTGGCTACACCTTC. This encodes CAWSLGQVTGYTF.

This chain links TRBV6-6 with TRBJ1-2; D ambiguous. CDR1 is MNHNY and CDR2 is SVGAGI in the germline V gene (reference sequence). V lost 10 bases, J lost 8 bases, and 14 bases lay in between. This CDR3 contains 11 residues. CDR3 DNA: TGTGCCACCACATCATCGAGGGGCTACACCTTC. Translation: CATTSSRGYTF.

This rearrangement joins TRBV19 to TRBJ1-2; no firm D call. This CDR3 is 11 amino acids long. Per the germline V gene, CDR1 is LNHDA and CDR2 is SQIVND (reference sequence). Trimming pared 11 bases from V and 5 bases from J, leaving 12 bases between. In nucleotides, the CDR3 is TGTGCCGTAAAGGGAGAGTATGGCTACACCTTC. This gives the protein CAVKGEYGYTF.

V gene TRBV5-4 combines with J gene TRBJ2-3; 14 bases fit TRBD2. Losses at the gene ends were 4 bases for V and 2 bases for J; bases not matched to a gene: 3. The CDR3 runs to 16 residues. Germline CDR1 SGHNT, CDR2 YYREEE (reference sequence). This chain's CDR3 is CASSTGLAGATDTQYF. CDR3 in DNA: TGTGCCAGCAGCACGGGACTAGCGGGGGCCACAGATACGCAGTATTTT.

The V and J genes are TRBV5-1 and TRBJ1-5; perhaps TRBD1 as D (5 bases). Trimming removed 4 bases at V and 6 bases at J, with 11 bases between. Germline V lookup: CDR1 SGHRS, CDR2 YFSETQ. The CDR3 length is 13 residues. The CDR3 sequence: CASSPGGSQPQHF. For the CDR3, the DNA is TGCGCCAGCAGCCCCGGGGGTTCTCAGCCCCAGCATTTT.

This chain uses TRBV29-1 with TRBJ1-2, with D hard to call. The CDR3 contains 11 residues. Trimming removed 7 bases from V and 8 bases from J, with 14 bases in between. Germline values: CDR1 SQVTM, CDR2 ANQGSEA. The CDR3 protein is CSALGPRGYTF. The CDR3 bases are TGCAGCGCCCTGGGCCCCCGGGGCTACACCTTC.

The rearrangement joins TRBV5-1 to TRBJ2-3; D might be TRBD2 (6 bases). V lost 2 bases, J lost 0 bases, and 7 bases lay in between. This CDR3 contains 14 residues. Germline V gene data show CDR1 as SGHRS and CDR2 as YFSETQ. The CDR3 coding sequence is TGCGCCAGCAGCTTTGGGGGGAGCACAGATACGCAGTATTTT. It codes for CASSFGGSTDTQYF.

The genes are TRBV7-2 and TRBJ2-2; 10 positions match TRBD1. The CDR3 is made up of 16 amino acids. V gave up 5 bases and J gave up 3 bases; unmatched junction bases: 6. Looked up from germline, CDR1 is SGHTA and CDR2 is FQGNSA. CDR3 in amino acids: CASSHDRGRDTGELFF. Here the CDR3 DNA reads TGTGCCAGCAGCCATGACAGGGGGCGGGACACCGGGGAGCTGTTTTTT.

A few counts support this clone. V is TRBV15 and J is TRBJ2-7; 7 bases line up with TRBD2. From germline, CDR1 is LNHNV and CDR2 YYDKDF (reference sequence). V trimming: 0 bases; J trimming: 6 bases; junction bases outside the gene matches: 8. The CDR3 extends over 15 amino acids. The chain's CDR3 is CATSRDQGGYSEQYF. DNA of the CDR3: TGTGCCACCAGCAGAGATCAGGGAGGGTACTCCGAGCAGTACTTC.

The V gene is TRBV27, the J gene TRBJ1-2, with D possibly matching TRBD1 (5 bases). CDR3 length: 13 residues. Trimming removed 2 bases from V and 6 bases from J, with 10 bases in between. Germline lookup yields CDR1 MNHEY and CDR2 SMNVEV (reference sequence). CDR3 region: CASSLGQGNGYTF. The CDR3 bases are TGTGCCAGCAGTTTAGGGCAGGGTAATGGCTACACCTTC.

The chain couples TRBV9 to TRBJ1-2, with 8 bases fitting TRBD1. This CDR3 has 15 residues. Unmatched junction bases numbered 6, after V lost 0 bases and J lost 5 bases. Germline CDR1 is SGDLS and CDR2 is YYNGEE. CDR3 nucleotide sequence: TGTGCCAGCAGCGTAGGGGCAGGGGGCTGGTATGGCTACACCTTC. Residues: CASSVGAGGWYGYTF.

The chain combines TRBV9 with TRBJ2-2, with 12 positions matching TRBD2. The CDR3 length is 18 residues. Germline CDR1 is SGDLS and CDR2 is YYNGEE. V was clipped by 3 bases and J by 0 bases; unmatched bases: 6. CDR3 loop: CASSARLAGAANTGELFF. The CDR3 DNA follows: TGTGCCAGCAGCGCCCGACTAGCGGGGGCCGCGAACACCGGGGAGCTGTTTTTT.

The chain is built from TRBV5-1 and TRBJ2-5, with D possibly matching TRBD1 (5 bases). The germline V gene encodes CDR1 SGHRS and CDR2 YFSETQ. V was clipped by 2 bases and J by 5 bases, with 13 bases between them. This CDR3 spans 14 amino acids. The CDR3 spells CASSFRVGEETQYF. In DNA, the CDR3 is TGCGCCAGCAGCTTCAGGGTGGGTGAGGAGACCCAGTACTTC.

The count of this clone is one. The CDR3 sequence is CASSPLQGIHEQYF. The CDR3 DNA reads as TGTGCCAGCTCACCGTTACAGGGGATCCACGAGCAGTACTTC. The chain is built from TRBV18 and TRBJ2-7; 7 bases are a match to TRBD1. The CDR3 runs to 14 residues. The germline gives CDR1 KGHSH, CDR2 LQKENI. Losses at the gene ends were 3 bases for V and 5 bases for J; bases not matched to a gene: 7.

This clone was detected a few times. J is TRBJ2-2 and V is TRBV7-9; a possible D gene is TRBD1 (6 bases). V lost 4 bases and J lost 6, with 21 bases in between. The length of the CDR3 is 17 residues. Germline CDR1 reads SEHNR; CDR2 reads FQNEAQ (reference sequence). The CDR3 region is CASSSNGPDRLPGELFF. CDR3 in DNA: TGTGCCAGCAGCTCCAACGGGCCAGACAGGTTGCCCGGGGAGCTGTTTTTT.

The CDR3 bases are TGTGCCAGCAGCCAAGGGACGCAGGGCCTAAATGAAAAACTGTTTTTT. This gives the protein CASSQGTQGLNEKLFF. The gene calls are TRBV4-2 and TRBJ1-4; D may be TRBD1 (5 bases). The germline V gene has CDR1 LGHNA and CDR2 YNFKEQ. The V gene lost 1 base and the J gene lost 5 bases, with 14 bases spanning the gap. CDR3 length: 16 amino acids.

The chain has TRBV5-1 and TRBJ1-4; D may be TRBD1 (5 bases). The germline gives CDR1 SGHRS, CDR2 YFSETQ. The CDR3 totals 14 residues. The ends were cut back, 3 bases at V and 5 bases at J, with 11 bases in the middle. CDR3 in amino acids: CASSSRGGNEKLFF. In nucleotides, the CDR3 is TGCGCCAGCAGCTCCCGGGGGGGGAATGAAAAACTGTTTTTT.